The 15 T cell receptor beta chains reported below all come from one sample, sequenced in a study of blood T cell repertoires in COVID-19. This table comes from immunoSEQ multiplex PCR, and its TCRdb copy is limited to in-frame clones, with some not included. This table holds roughly 400,000 clones, 70% to 90% found once. Sequencing was performed on PBMCs or T cells enriched from blood (not recorded which). Every receptor here comes from a woman between 18 and 30 years old who had been exposed to COVID-19.

The chain couples TRBV11-3 to TRBJ2-5; no clear D. CDR3 length: 14 residues. Germline CDR1 is SGHNT and CDR2 is YENEEA. The V end was cut by 2 bases, the J end by 3 bases, with 10 bases between. CDR3 residues: CASSLSILEETQYF. The CDR3 nucleotides are TGTGCCAGCAGCTTATCGATCCTAGAAGAGACCCAGTACTTC.

The chain has TRBV30 and TRBJ1-3, with 7 nucleotides matching TRBD1. Germline V gene lookup returns CDR1 GTSNPN and CDR2 SVGIG (reference sequence). CDR3 length equals 14 residues. The V gene end was trimmed by 0 bases and the J gene end by 2 bases; junction bases not matched to a gene: 1. This CDR3 reads CAWSVGTAGNTIYF. Written as DNA, the CDR3 is TGTGCCTGGAGTGTTGGGACAGCTGGAAACACCATATATTTT.

This clone was detected only once. This chain's CDR3 is CASSFSWGQGLIKQFF. In DNA, the CDR3 is TGTGCCAGCAGTTTCTCTTGGGGACAGGGACTAATTAAGCAGTTCTTC. J is TRBJ2-1 and V is TRBV27; 9 nucleotides agree with TRBD1. CDR1 MNHEY and CDR2 SMNVEV come from the germline V gene (reference sequence). The CDR3 has 16 residues. The V and J ends lost 3 bases and 11 bases, in that order; junction bases with no gene match: 14.

This clone was detected only a few times. One end of the junction does not line up with germline, which may come from a read error. This specimen includes other DNA sequences encoding the same CDR3. This chain uses TRBV11-1 with TRBJ1-1; D is uncertain. Germline V gene sequence: CDR1 SGHAT, CDR2 FQDESV (reference sequence). CDR3 size: 14 residues. CDR3 loop: CASSLAVVNTEAFF. DNA for the CDR3: TGTGCCAGCAGCCTAGCGGTAGTGAACACTGAAGCTTTCTTT. The full variable domain, in which reference TRBV11-1 and TRBJ1-1 provide the parts outside the CDR3, is EAEVAQSPRYKITEKSQAVAFWCDPISGHATLYWYRQILGQGPELLVQFQDESVVDDSQLPKDRFSAERLKGVDSTLKIQPAELGDSAMYLCASSLAVVNTEAFFGQGTRLTVV.

This rearrangement joins TRBV18 to TRBJ2-7; 7 bases map to TRBD1. The germline V gene has CDR1 KGHSH and CDR2 LQKENI. This CDR3 region has 16 residues. After removal of 3 bases from V and 0 bases from J, the junction contained 8 bases not matched to a gene. The CDR3 nucleotides are TGTGCCAGCTCACCCTTAGGACAGGCAACCTCCTACGAGCAGTACTTC. Translated: CASSPLGQATSYEQYF.

The rearrangement uses TRBV10-2 and TRBJ1-1; tentatively, D is TRBD1 (6 bases). Trimming left V 2 bases short and J 4 bases short, with 11 bases between. The CDR3 runs to 14 residues. Germline V lookup: CDR1 WSHSY, CDR2 SAAADI. The CDR3 is CASSETGSGTEAFF. The CDR3 DNA reads as TGCGCCAGCAGTGAGACAGGGTCGGGCACTGAAGCTTTCTTT.

V usage is TRBV28 and J usage is TRBJ2-7, with a tentative D call TRBD1 (6 bases). Trimming shortened V by 9 bases and J by 0 bases, and 24 bases separated the two germline ends. The CDR3 is made up of 17 amino acids. From germline, CDR1 is MDHEN and CDR2 SYDVKM. The CDR3: CARLSVRGRLSSYEQYF. CDR3 DNA: TGTGCCAGGCTAAGTGTCAGGGGCCGTCTGTCCTCCTACGAGCAGTACTTC.

This clone was detected only once. The rearrangement uses TRBV28 and TRBJ1-4, with 9 nucleotides matching TRBD1. This CDR3 region has 13 residues. Germline V lookup: CDR1 MDHEN, CDR2 SYDVKM. The trim removed 4 bases at V and 8 bases at J, leaving 2 bases unmatched. CDR3 region: CASSYRGREKLFF. CDR3 bases: TGTGCCAGCAGTTACAGGGGGCGAGAAAAACTGTTTTTT.

The rearrangement uses TRBV7-9 and TRBJ2-3; D may be TRBD2 (7 bases). CDR3 length equals 18 residues. The germline V gene has CDR1 SEHNR and CDR2 FQNEAQ (reference sequence). The V gene lost 5 bases and the J gene lost 1 base, with 22 bases spanning the gap. CDR3 sequence reads: CASSLHPRGGTGTDTQYF. The CDR3 coding sequence is TGTGCCAGCAGCCTACACCCAAGGGGGGGTACTGGCACAGATACGCAGTATTTT.

The rearrangement joins TRBV9 to TRBJ2-7; 11 bases agree with TRBD1. CDR1 SGDLS and CDR2 YYNGEE come from the germline V gene. The J segment lost 7 bases and the V segment lost 2 bases, leaving 5 bases of the junction unmatched. The CDR3 is 14 amino acids. The chain's CDR3 is CASSVGQGVGEQYF. CDR3 nucleotide sequence: TGTGCCAGCAGCGTGGGACAGGGGGTCGGGGAGCAGTACTTC.

V gene TRBV28 combines with J gene TRBJ2-1, with 14 positions matching TRBD2. The V and J ends lost 3 bases and 6 bases, in that order; junction bases with no gene match: 10. The CDR3 covers 18 residues. CDR1 and CDR2 (germline): MDHEN, SYDVKM. In nucleotides, the CDR3 is TGTGCCAGCAGTTTTGGAGTCCGACTAGCGGGGGGGATCAATGAGCAGTTCTTC. This sequence encodes CASSFGVRLAGGINEQFF. The variable domain in full, with the rest retrieved from reference TRBV28 and TRBJ2-1, is DVKVTQSSRYLVKRTGEKVFLECVQDMDHENMFWYRQDPGLGLRLIYFSYDVKMKEKGDIPEGYSVSREKKERFSLILESASTNQTSMYLCASSFGVRLAGGINEQFFGPGTRLTVL.

The V and J genes are TRBV7-9 and TRBJ2-5; possibly TRBD2 for D (5 bases). This CDR3 is built from 13 residues. Trimming pared 5 bases from V and 5 bases from J, leaving 12 bases between. From germline, CDR1 is SEHNR and CDR2 FQNEAQ (reference sequence). The CDR3 loop reads CASSPTGWETQYF. CDR3 nucleotides: TGTGCCAGCAGCCCTACGGGGTGGGAGACCCAGTACTTC.

J is TRBJ2-4 and V is TRBV28; the D gene is possibly TRBD1 (5 bases). The CDR3 has 17 residues. V lost 2 bases and J 6 bases, leaving 20 bases between the germline ends. Looked up from germline, CDR1 is MDHEN and CDR2 is SYDVKM. CDR3 sequence: CASSLPLSGPLGNIQYF. DNA of the CDR3: TGTGCCAGCAGTTTACCTCTCTCAGGGCCCCTCGGAAACATTCAGTACTTC.

A note on this clone: This same CDR3 is encoded by further DNA sequences in the sample. The chain links TRBV5-4 to TRBJ2-3; TRBD2 matches at 10 bases. Germline V gives CDR1 SGHNT, CDR2 YYREEE (reference sequence). The CDR3 has 16 amino acids. V gave up 0 bases and J gave up 4 bases; unmatched junction bases: 5. The CDR3 loop reads CASSLGLAGASDTQYF. CDR3 nucleotides: TGTGCCAGCAGCTTGGGCCTAGCGGGAGCCTCAGATACGCAGTATTTT.

The chain links TRBV19 to TRBJ2-2, with 8 bases that match TRBD2. The CDR3 runs to 16 residues. The trim removed 10 bases at V and 3 bases at J, leaving 13 bases unmatched. Germline V gives CDR1 LNHDA, CDR2 SQIVND (reference sequence). CDR3 protein: CATPKGSGGHTGELFF. In DNA form, the CDR3 reads TGTGCCACCCCCAAAGGGAGCGGGGGTCACACCGGGGAGCTGTTTTTT.